This T cell receptor (beta chain) was profiled in a study of T-cell reconstitution after alpha-beta-depleted transplantation in children. Study findings and constraints: T-cell counts and diversity were attributed mostly to newly produced T cells one year after transplant. Reportedly, only several hundred clones from non-depleted graft cells drove alpha-beta T-cell counts at about two months.

Points on this clonotype: No antigen is known for it.

Preparation of the TCRbeta library used unique molecular identifiers. One entry per CDR3 protein results from TCRdb running MiXCR on the PCR reads. This sample has roughly 500,000 distinct CDR3 sequences; about 10% occur once, and the top ten carry 2% to 2.5%. V dropped 4 bases and J dropped 9 bases, with 10 bases sitting between them. The CDR3 has 12 amino acids. Germline values: CDR1 SNHLY, CDR2 FYNNEI. Sequencing was performed on PBMCs, taken before TCRalphabeta/CD19-depleted stem cell transplant. The chain employs TRBV2 and TRBJ2-1; D possibly corresponds to TRBD2 (6 bases). The receptor was isolated from a child aged 2 to 15 with inherited bone marrow failure, due to receive a stem cell transplant. The CDR3 nucleotides are TGTGCCAGCAGTGGGGAGGCTATTGAGCAGTTCTTC. It encodes CASSGEAIEQFF.